The clone carrying this T cell receptor (beta chain) was found once. The antigen remains undetermined. Germline lookup yields CDR1 MNHEY and CDR2 SMNVEV (reference sequence). Trimming stripped 3 bases from V and 2 bases from J, with 10 bases between. CDR3 size: 14 residues. This specimen comes from a study of chemoradiotherapy in HPV16-positive cancers. Turning to the study itself: A couple of HPV16-positive patients' cells yielded candidate HPV-specific clones and common motifs.

TCRdb's table, derived via immunoSEQ multiplex PCR, lists solely in-frame clones and lacks some. The sample carries about 7,000 clones, about nine tenths recorded once. Study-level results: Candidate HPV-specific clones and E7-related TCR motifs grew in tumor during treatment. Functional assays defining HPV-specific T cells used only a couple of HPV16-positive patients.

This sample comprised tumor tissue, obtained from a patient who underwent chemoradiotherapy. This sequence joins TRBV27 and TRBJ1-2; no definite D call. This clonotype was obtained from a human donor with HPV-associated anogenital cancer. As DNA, the CDR3 is TGTGCCAGCAGTTTGCGGCAGCAGAACTATGGCTACACCTTC. Protein: CASSLRQQNYGYTF.